This record concerns one TCR beta chain sequence. Its target antigen remains unknown. The record has no base qualities; no much larger clone is one base away. Patients with a history of autoimmune disease or receiving systemic immunosuppression were excluded from the trial. Peripheral blood for TCR sequencing was collected from all dose cohorts at baseline, on cycle 4 day 1, and on cycle 7 day 1. Samples came from an open-label, multicenter, first-in-human phase I dose-escalation trial of ivuxolimab. Adults with locally advanced or metastatic melanoma, renal cell carcinoma, hepatocellular carcinoma or head and neck squamous cell carcinoma were enrolled in the trial. Before TCR sequencing, CD4+ T cells and CD8+ T cells from peripheral blood were sorted into separate populations. CDR1 and CDR2 were assigned from the germline V gene as SNHLY and FYNNEI. The CDR3, from cysteine to phenylalanine, totals 16 residues. Only CDR3 DNA is held: 48 bases, read in frame from base 1. V trim: 3 bases; J trim: 9 bases; unmatched bases: 8.

The sample originates from a study of OX40 agonist ivuxolimab in advanced cancers. Background for the entire study: Ivuxolimab, which targeted the costimulatory receptor OX40 (CD134), was an agonistic, fully human IgG2 monoclonal antibody. Three dose-escalation patients achieved partial responses, one with hepatocellular carcinoma and two with cutaneous melanoma. Peripheral TCRbeta sequencing was intended to test whether TCR sequence diversity was altered and clonal T-cell expansion was caused by ivuxolimab. Prior anti-PD-1, anti-PD-L1 or anti-CTLA-4 therapy was permitted, and checkpoint inhibitors had been received by roughly 42% of dose-escalation patients. Among the 52 dose-escalation patients, around 19 had hepatocellular carcinoma, 15 or so melanoma, 9 renal cell carcinoma and 9 head and neck cancer. In the dose-escalation cohort, roughly 80% of patients were male, and the mean age was approximately 55 years, with a range of roughly 23 to 85. Intravenous ivuxolimab was administered to patients every 2 weeks at six dose levels: 0.01, 0.1, 0.3, 1.5, 3 and 10 mg/kg. The paper covers the monotherapy dose-escalation part of the phase I ivuxolimab trial, which included N ≈ 50 patients. Study-level results and caveats: At doses from 0.1 to 3.0 mg/kg, clonal expansion was seen in both CD4+ and CD8+ blood T cells between baseline and week 6. The antigen specificity of the clonally expanded peripheral T cells was not determined. In the 0.1-3.0 mg/kg groups, partial responders were among the patients with the lowest normalized peripheral clonal expansion, particularly in CD8+ T cells. After ivuxolimab, expanded clones were on average more numerous among CD8+ T cells than among CD4+ T cells. Low levels of normalized T-cell clonal expansion were also shown by some nonresponding patients.

Genomic DNA was extracted from sorted cells for sequencing of the TCRbeta CDR3 region. The immunoSEQ Assay was used to sequence the TCRbeta CDR3 regions. As stored in TCRdb, this immuneACCESS dataset retains in-frame rearrangements with V and J assigned. A fraction of the clones does not appear; measured against another copy, unresolved V genes explain less than half of the discrepancy, and the remainder lacks a known reason. The sample data list 65,000 to 70,000 clones, and about 77% of these were observed just once. The ten largest make up over 1.5% of the sample. This sequence uses TRBV2 and TRBJ2-1; 13 bases in the middle match TRBD2. The sequencing here drew on CD4+ or CD8+ T cells sorted from blood, taken in a trial of the OX40 agonist ivuxolimab. This TCR was recovered from an adult with an advanced solid tumor such as melanoma, head and neck, liver or kidney cancer. The CDR3 region has the sequence CASSDGLAGAAAEQFF. The base sequence is TGTGCCAGCAGTGATGGACTAGCGGGAGCTGCGGCTGAGCAGTTCTTC. The CDR3 plus the reference TRBV2 and TRBJ2-1 genes for the other parts give the full variable domain: EPEVTQTPSHQVTQMGQEVILRCVPISNHLYFYWYRQILGQKVEFLVSFYNNEISEKSEIFDDQFSVERPDGSNFTLKIRSTKLEDSAMYFCASSDGLAGAAAEQFFGPGTRLTVL.